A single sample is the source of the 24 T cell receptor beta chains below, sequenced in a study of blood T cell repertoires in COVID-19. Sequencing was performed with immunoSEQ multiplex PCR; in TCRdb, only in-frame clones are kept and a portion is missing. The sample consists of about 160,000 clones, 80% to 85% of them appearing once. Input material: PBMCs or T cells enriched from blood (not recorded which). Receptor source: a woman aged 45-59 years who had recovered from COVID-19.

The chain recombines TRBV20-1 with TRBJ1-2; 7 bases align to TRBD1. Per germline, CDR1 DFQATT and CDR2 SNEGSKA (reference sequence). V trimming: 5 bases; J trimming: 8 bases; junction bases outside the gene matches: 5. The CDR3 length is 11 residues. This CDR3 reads CSASGTAGYTF. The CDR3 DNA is TGCAGTGCTTCCGGGACAGCCGGCTACACCTTC.

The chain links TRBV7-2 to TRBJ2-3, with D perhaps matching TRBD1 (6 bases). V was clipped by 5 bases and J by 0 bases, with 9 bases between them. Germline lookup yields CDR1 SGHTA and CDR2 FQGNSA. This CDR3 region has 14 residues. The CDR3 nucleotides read TGTGCCAGCAGCCCCGGACAGAGCACAGATACGCAGTATTTT. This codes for CASSPGQSTDTQYF.

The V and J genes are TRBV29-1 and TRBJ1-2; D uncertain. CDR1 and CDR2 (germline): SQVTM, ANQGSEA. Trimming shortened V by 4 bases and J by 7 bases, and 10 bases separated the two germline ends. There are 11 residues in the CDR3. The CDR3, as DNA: TGCAGCGTTGTAAGCGCATTTGGCTACACCTTC. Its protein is CSVVSAFGYTF.

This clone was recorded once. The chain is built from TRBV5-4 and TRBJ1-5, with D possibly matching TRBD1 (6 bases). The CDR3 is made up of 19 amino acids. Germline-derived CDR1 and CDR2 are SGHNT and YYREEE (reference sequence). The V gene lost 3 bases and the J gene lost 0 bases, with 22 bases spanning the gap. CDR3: CASSSSTQSGGNSNQPQHF. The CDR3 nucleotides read TGTGCCAGCAGCTCCAGTACCCAATCGGGGGGCAATAGCAATCAGCCCCAGCATTTT.

The CDR3 spells CASSPYVTGFSGEKLFF. The CDR3 nucleotides read TGTGCCAGTAGTCCCTATGTGACAGGGTTTTCAGGTGAAAAACTGTTTTTT. The chain recombines TRBV19 with TRBJ1-4; TRBD1 agrees at 7 bases. Trimming took 5 bases from V and 7 from J; bases not matched to a gene: 16. CDR3 length: 17 amino acids. In germline, CDR1 is LNHDA, CDR2 SQIVND (reference sequence).

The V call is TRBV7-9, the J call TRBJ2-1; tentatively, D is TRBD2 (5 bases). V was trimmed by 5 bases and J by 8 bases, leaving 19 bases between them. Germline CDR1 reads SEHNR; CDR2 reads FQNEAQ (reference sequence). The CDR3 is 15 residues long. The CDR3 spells CASSIGGRARDEQFF. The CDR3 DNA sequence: TGTGCCAGCAGCATCGGTGGCCGGGCGAGGGATGAGCAGTTCTTC. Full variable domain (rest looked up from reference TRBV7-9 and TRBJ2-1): DTGVSQNPRHKITKRGQNVTFRCDPISEHNRLYWYRQTLGQGPEFLTYFQNEAQLEKSRLLSDRFSAERPKGSFSTLEIQRTEQGDSAMYLCASSIGGRARDEQFFGPGTRLTVL.

CDR3 loop: CSSGQETQYF. Here the CDR3 DNA reads TGCTCTAGCGGGCAAGAGACCCAGTACTTC. The V gene is TRBV20-1, the J gene TRBJ2-5; 8 bases agree with TRBD2. The CDR3 consists of 10 residues. Germline CDR1 is DFQATT and CDR2 is SNEGSKA (reference sequence).

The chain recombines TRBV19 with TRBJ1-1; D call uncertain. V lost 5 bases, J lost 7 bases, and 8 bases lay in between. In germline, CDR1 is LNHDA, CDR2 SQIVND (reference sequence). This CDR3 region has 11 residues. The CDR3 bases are TGTGCCAGTAGTTGGCGGCTTGAAGCTTTCTTT. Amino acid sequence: CASSWRLEAFF. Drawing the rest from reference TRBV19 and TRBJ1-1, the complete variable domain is DGGITQSPKYLFRKEGQNVTLSCEQNLNHDAMYWYRQDPGQGLRLIYYSQIVNDFQKGDIAEGYSVSREKKESFPLTVTSAQKNPTAFYLCASSWRLEAFFGQGTRLTVV.

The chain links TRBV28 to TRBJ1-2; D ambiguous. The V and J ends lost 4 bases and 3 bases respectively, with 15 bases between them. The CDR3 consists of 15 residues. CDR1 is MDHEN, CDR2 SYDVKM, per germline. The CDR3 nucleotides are TGTGCCAGCAGTTACTCCACGAGACTGGACTATGGCTACACCTTC. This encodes CASSYSTRLDYGYTF.

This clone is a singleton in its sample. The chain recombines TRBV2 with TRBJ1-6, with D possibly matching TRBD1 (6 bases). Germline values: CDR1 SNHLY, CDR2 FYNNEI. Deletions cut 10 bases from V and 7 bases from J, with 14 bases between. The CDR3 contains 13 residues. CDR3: CANRVRENSPLHF. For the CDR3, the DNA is TGTGCCAACAGGGTTCGTGAGAATTCACCCCTCCACTTT.

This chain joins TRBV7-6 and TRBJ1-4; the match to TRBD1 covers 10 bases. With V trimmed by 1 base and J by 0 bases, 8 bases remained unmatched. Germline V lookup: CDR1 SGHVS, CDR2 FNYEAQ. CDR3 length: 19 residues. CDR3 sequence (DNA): TGTGCCAGCAGCTTAGGGGGGACAGGGGCATTTTCAACTAATGAAAAACTGTTTTTT. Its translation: CASSLGGTGAFSTNEKLFF.

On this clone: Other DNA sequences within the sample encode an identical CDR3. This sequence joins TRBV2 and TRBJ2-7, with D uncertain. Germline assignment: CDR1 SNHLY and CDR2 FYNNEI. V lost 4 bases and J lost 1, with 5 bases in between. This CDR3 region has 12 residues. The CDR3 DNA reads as TGTGCCAGCAGTGGTCTATCCTACGAGCAGTACTTC. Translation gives CASSGLSYEQYF.

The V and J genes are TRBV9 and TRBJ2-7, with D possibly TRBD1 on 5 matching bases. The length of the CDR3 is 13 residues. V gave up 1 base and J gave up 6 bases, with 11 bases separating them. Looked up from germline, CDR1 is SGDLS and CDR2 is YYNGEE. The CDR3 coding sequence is TGTGCCAGCAGCGTAAGGGCACAGGCCGAGCAGTACTTC. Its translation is CASSVRAQAEQYF.

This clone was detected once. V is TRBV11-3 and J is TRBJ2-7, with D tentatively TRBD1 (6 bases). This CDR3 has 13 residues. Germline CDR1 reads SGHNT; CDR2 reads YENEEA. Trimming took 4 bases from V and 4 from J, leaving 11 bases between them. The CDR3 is CASSSRDRYEQYF. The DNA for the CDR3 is TGTGCCAGCAGCTCCCGCGACAGGTACGAGCAGTACTTC.

The CDR3 sequence: CASRSGGSGEQYF. CDR3 sequence (DNA): TGTGCCAGCAGATCCGGGGGGTCGGGCGAGCAGTACTTC. The genes are TRBV7-3 and TRBJ2-7, with 7 positions matching TRBD2. This CDR3 is 13 amino acids long. With V trimmed by 6 bases and J by 6 bases, 8 bases remained unmatched. Germline CDR1 is SGHTA and CDR2 is FQGTGA.

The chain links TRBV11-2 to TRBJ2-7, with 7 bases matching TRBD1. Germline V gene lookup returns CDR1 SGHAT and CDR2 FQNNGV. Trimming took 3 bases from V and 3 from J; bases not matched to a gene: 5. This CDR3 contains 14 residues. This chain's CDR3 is CASSLGQLFYEQYF. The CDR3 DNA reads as TGTGCCAGCAGCTTGGGACAGCTTTTCTACGAGCAGTACTTC.

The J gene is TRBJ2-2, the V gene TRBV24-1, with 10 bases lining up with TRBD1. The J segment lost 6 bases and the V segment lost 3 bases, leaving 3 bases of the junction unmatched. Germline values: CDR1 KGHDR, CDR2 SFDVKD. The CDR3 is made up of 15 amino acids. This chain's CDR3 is CATSDQTGGPGELFF. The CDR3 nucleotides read TGTGCCACCAGTGATCAGACAGGGGGCCCCGGGGAGCTGTTTTTT.

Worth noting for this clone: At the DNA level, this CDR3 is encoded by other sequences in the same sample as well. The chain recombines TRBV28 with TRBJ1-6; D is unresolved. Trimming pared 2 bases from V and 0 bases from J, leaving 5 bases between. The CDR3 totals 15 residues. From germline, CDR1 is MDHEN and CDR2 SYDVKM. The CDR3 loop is CASSLRGSYNSPLHF. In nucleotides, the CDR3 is TGTGCCAGCAGTTTACGGGGCTCCTATAATTCACCCCTCCACTTT.

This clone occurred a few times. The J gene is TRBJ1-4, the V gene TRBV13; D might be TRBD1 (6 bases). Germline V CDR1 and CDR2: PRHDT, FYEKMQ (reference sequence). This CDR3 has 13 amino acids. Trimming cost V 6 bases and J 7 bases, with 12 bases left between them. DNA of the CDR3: TGTGCCAGCAGAGGACAGCTAGGTGAAAAACTGTTTTTT. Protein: CASRGQLGEKLFF. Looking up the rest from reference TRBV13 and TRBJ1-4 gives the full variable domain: AAGVIQSPRHLIKEKRETATLKCYPIPRHDTVYWYQQGPGQDPQFLISFYEKMQSDKGSIPDRFSAQQFSDYHSELNMSSLELGDSALYFCASRGQLGEKLFFGSGTQLSVL.

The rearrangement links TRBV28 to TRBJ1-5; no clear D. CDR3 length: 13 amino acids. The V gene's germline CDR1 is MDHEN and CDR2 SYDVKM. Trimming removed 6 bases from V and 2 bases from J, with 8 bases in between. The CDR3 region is CASSHLGNQPQHF. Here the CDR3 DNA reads TGTGCCAGCAGCCACCTAGGCAATCAGCCCCAGCATTTT.

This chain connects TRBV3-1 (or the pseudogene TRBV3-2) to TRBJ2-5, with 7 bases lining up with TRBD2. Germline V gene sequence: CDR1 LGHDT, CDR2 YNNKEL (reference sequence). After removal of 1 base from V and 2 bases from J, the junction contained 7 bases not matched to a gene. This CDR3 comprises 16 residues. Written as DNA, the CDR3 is TGTGCCAGCAGCCAAGCGGGCGCGGGGGTACAAGAGACCCAGTACTTC. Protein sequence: CASSQAGAGVQETQYF.

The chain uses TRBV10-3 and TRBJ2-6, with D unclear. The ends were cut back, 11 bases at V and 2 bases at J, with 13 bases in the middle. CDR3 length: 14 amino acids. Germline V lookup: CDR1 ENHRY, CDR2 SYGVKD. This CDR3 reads CASSPGPGANVLTF. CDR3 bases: TGTGCCTCCTCCCCGGGTCCTGGGGCCAACGTCCTGACTTTC.

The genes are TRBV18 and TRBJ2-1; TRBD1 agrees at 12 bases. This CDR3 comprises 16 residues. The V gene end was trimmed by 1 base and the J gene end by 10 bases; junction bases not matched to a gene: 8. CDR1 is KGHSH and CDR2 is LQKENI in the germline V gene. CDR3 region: CASSPLRDRGRQEQFF. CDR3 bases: TGTGCCAGCTCACCACTCCGGGACAGGGGGCGACAGGAGCAGTTCTTC.

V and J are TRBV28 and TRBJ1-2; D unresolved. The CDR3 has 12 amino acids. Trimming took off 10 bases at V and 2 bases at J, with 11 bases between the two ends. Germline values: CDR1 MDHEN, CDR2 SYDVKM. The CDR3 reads CAITTGNYGYTF. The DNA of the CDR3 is TGTGCCATCACTACGGGAAACTATGGCTACACCTTC.